These 3 T cell receptor beta chains share one sample of origin, sequenced in a study of metastatic and nonmetastatic thyroid tumors (dated by TCRdb to 2018 to 2020). The library was built by means of PCR. The sequencer listed for this sample is Illumina HiSeq 4000. TCRdb ran its own pipeline on the public reads, namely fastp trimming at Q25 and MiXCR clone calling, and kept in-frame beta chains. A total of approximately 21,000 clones appear in this sample, approximately 22% of them only once. The ten largest make up around 8.1% of the sample. Before undergoing thyroid surgery, none of the patients had been given any kind of treatment. Sequenced material: adjacent normal tissue. The receptors were sampled from a female donor with papillary thyroid cancer or a benign thyroid nodule (not recorded which). Some clones in this sample may be carry-over from other donors' samples.

The chain recombines TRBV27 with TRBJ1-2; D is unclear. Germline values: CDR1 MNHEY, CDR2 SMNVEV (reference sequence). The CDR3 loop spans 14 amino acids. V dropped 8 bases and J dropped 4 bases, with 17 bases sitting between them. The CDR3 spells CASALSAGFYGYTF. In DNA form, the CDR3 reads TGTGCCAGCGCACTATCTGCAGGCTTCTATGGCTACACCTTC.

CDR3 in amino acids: CASSLSGSWNEQYF. CDR3 DNA: TGTGCCAGCAGCCTTAGCGGGAGCTGGAACGAGCAGTACTTC. This chain links TRBV7-2 with TRBJ2-7; 9 positions match TRBD2. Germline V gives CDR1 SGHTA, CDR2 FQGNSA. The CDR3 covers 14 residues. V was clipped by 5 bases and J by 5 bases; unmatched bases: 7.

This clone is medium-sized. The chain carries TRBV6-2 or TRBV6-3 and TRBJ1-1, with 7 bases identical to TRBD1. The CDR3 covers 12 residues. V trimming: 9 bases; J trimming: 6 bases; junction bases outside the gene matches: 7. The germline CDR1 and CDR2 sequences are MNHEY and SVGEGT. The CDR3 loop reads CARSTGTAEAFF. The CDR3 DNA follows: TGTGCCAGGTCGACAGGGACCGCTGAAGCTTTCTTT.